The 24 T cell receptor beta chains below all came from one sample that was sequenced in a study of blood T cells in healthy people across ages. A second PCR of roughly 6 to 12 cycles used a sample-barcoded 5' primer and a J-beta primer mix. TCRdb redid the calling of the 5' RACE reads with MiXCR, one entry per CDR3 protein. The data contain about 640,000 distinct CDR3 sequences, roughly 53% of them seen just once; the ten biggest clones take up roughly 34%. The sequencing input was blood. The receptor set was obtained from a man aged 55 to 70 in good health.

This clonotype was seen many times. This rearrangement joins TRBV20-1 to TRBJ2-5; possible D gene TRBD2, 5 bases. Germline V gives CDR1 DFQATT, CDR2 SNEGSKA (reference sequence). V gave up 3 bases and J gave up 2 bases, with 10 bases separating them. The length of the CDR3 is 13 residues. The CDR3 region is CSASHRDQETQYF. Here the CDR3 DNA reads TGCAGTGCTAGTCACCGGGATCAAGAGACCCAGTACTTC.

This chain joins TRBV2 and TRBJ2-3, with 11 bases lining up with TRBD1. CDR3 length equals 14 residues. The junction had 1 base not matched to a gene; V was cut back by 4 bases and J by 4 bases. The germline V gene has CDR1 SNHLY and CDR2 FYNNEI. The CDR3 DNA sequence: TGTGCCAGCAGTGGGACAGGGGGCGCAGATACGCAGTATTTT. Amino acids: CASSGTGGADTQYF. Supplemented by reference TRBV2 and TRBJ2-3, the full variable domain reads EPEVTQTPSHQVTQMGQEVILRCVPISNHLYFYWYRQILGQKVEFLVSFYNNEISEKSEIFDDQFSVERPDGSNFTLKIRSTKLEDSAMYFCASSGTGGADTQYFGPGTRLTVL.

The chain couples TRBV6-1 to TRBJ2-1; D is unresolved. Germline V gene data show CDR1 as MNHNS and CDR2 as SASEGT. The CDR3 is made up of 14 amino acids. V was pared by 3 bases and J by 2 bases, with 8 bases between. The CDR3, as DNA: TGTGCCAGCAGTGAGTCTAGTCCCTACAATGAGCAGTTCTTC. Translated: CASSESSPYNEQFF.

This clonotype was picked up one time. J is TRBJ2-2 and V is TRBV29-1; 8 bases are shared with TRBD2. Trimming removed 6 bases from V and 1 base from J; junction bases left unmatched: 4. The germline V gene has CDR1 SQVTM and CDR2 ANQGSEA. This CDR3 comprises 14 residues. CDR3 region: CSVGSGGNTGELFF. The CDR3 DNA follows: TGCAGCGTGGGAAGCGGGGGGAACACCGGGGAGCTGTTTTTT.

The chain couples TRBV4-1 to TRBJ1-2; 11 bases match TRBD1. Germline V gene data show CDR1 as MGHRA and CDR2 as YSYEKL. This CDR3 is 15 amino acids long. V was pared by 1 base and J by 6 bases, with 4 bases of the junction left unmatched. The CDR3 loop reads CASSQGDRGMDGYTF. The CDR3 DNA sequence: TGCGCCAGCAGCCAAGGGGACAGGGGGATGGATGGCTACACCTTC.

V usage is TRBV20-1 and J usage is TRBJ1-2, with TRBD1 matching 8 bases. Germline CDR1 reads DFQATT; CDR2 reads SNEGSKA (reference sequence). The CDR3 extends over 12 amino acids. V trimming: 3 bases; J trimming: 6 bases; junction bases outside the gene matches: 3. CDR3 loop: CSASRGRDGYTF. In DNA, the CDR3 is TGCAGTGCTAGCAGGGGGCGAGATGGCTACACCTTC.

The chain combines TRBV2 with TRBJ2-7; D is perhaps TRBD1 or TRBD2 (5 bases each). The germline CDR1 and CDR2 sequences are SNHLY and FYNNEI. The CDR3 contains 13 residues. The V and J ends lost 5 bases and 7 bases respectively, with 15 bases between them. DNA of the CDR3: TGTGCCAGCAGTACAAACCGGGGCTGGGAGCAGTACTTC. Its protein product is CASSTNRGWEQYF.

This clonotype appeared a few times. The V and J genes are TRBV6-2 or TRBV6-3 and TRBJ2-3, with no clear D. This CDR3 is built from 12 residues. Germline CDR1 MNHEY, CDR2 SVGEGT. V lost 2 bases, J lost 4 bases, and 4 bases lay in between. The CDR3 DNA sequence: TGTGCCAGCAGTTACCCCCCAGATACGCAGTATTTT. It codes for CASSYPPDTQYF.

This clonotype was seen a few times. The chain links TRBV21-1 to TRBJ2-1; TRBD1, the table's D call, was not compared with the DNA. TRBV21-1 is classified as a pseudogene. The CDR3 loop spans 19 amino acids. The CDR3 sequence: CASSKGGATAVPSYNEQFF. Written as DNA, the CDR3 is TGTGCCAGCAGCAAAGGGGGGGCGACAGCGGTACCCTCCTACAATGAGCAGTTCTTC.

This clonotype came up a few times. J is TRBJ1-5 and V is TRBV7-2; 8 positions match TRBD1. Germline CDR1 SGHTA, CDR2 FQGNSA. V was clipped by 3 bases and J by 5 bases; unmatched bases: 3. This CDR3 comprises 14 residues. The CDR3 coding sequence is TGTGCCAGCAGCTTCGGACAGGGTGATCAGCCCCAGCATTTT. It is translated as CASSFGQGDQPQHF.

V is TRBV6-2 or TRBV6-3 and J is TRBJ1-5, with TRBD1 as a possible D gene (6 bases). The V and J ends lost 6 bases and 2 bases respectively, with 17 bases between them. The germline V gene has CDR1 MNHEY and CDR2 SVGEGT. This CDR3 spans 16 amino acids. The CDR3 sequence: CASRPGGRSGNQPQHF. CDR3 DNA: TGTGCCAGCAGACCGGGGGGCCGATCTGGCAATCAGCCCCAGCATTTT.

This clonotype was picked up one time. This chain links TRBV7-9 with TRBJ1-1; D call uncertain. The V end lost 5 bases, the J end lost 3 bases, and 4 bases lay between the germline ends. This CDR3 has 11 amino acids. CDR1 and CDR2 (germline): SEHNR, FQNEAQ (reference sequence). CDR3 sequence reads: CASSPHTEAFF. The CDR3 DNA is TGTGCCAGCAGCCCGCACACTGAAGCTTTCTTT. The full variable domain, with the rest looked up from reference TRBV7-9 and TRBJ1-1, is DTGVSQNPRHKITKRGQNVTFRCDPISEHNRLYWYRQTLGQGPEFLTYFQNEAQLEKSRLLSDRFSAERPKGSFSTLEIQRTEQGDSAMYLCASSPHTEAFFGQGTRLTVV.

The table lists this clonotype with a count of one. This chain uses TRBV28 with TRBJ1-1; D is ambiguous. The germline V gene has CDR1 MDHEN and CDR2 SYDVKM. The CDR3 has 14 residues. Trimming removed 3 bases from V and 5 bases from J, with 13 bases in between. In DNA, the CDR3 is TGTGCCAGCAGTTTCCCCCCCCCCGGGACTGAAGCTTTCTTT. Encoded protein: CASSFPPPGTEAFF.

The chain is built from TRBV7-9 and TRBJ2-5; D perhaps matches TRBD2 (7 bases). Trimming left V 0 bases short and J 5 bases short, with 13 bases between. Germline CDR1 and CDR2: SEHNR and FQNEAQ (reference sequence). The CDR3 runs to 15 residues. Written as DNA, the CDR3 is TGTGCCAGCAGCTTAGCGGGGGGGCTGGGTGAGACCCAGTACTTC. Protein sequence: CASSLAGGLGETQYF.

V gene TRBV3-1 combines with J gene TRBJ2-5; D unclear. The J call may be mistaken, given a closer DNA end match to TRBJ2-7. The CDR3 length is 13 residues. Germline V gene lookup returns CDR1 LGHDT and CDR2 YNNKEL (reference sequence). The chain's CDR3 is CASSQSFTSEQYF. As DNA, the CDR3 is TGTGCCAGCAGCCAGTCATTTACGAGCGAGCAGTACTTC.

The sample holds a few counts of this clonotype. The chain has TRBV29-1 and TRBJ1-1; D unresolved. Trimming took off 4 bases at V and 1 base at J, with 10 bases between the two ends. The length of the CDR3 is 13 residues. Germline loops: CDR1 SQVTM, CDR2 ANQGSEA. The CDR3 here is CSVGRSGNTEAFF. In DNA, the CDR3 is TGCAGCGTTGGGAGGTCGGGGAACACTGAAGCTTTCTTT.

CDR3 in DNA: TGTGCCAGCAGGGACCTCCGTCGAGATCAGCCCCAGCATTTT. Translation: CASRDLRRDQPQHF. The chain recombines TRBV2 with TRBJ1-5; D is ambiguous. CDR3 length: 14 residues. Germline V gives CDR1 SNHLY, CDR2 FYNNEI. Trimming left V 6 bases short and J 5 bases short, with 14 bases between.

This clonotype came up once. The V and J genes are TRBV7-2 and TRBJ1-1; 9 bases align to TRBD1. The CDR3 has 14 amino acids. Germline CDR1 SGHTA, CDR2 FQGNSA. V lost 5 bases, J lost 4 bases, and 5 bases stayed unmatched. CDR3 nucleotides: TGTGCCAGCAGCCATAGGGGACAGGGCACTGAAGCTTTCTTT. Its protein product is CASSHRGQGTEAFF. The full variable domain, its missing parts supplied by reference TRBV7-2 and TRBJ1-1, is GAGVSQSPSNKVTEKGKDVELRCDPISGHTALYWYRQSLGQGLEFLIYFQGNSAPDKSGLPSDRFSAERTGGSVSTLTIQRTQQEDSAVYLCASSHRGQGTEAFFGQGTRLTVV.

This clonotype was observed a few times. This chain uses TRBV10-1 with TRBJ2-7, with 9 bases matching TRBD1. CDR1 and CDR2 (germline): WNHNN, SYGVQD (reference sequence). The junction had 6 bases not matched to a gene; V was cut back by 4 bases and J by 2 bases. The CDR3 is made up of 15 amino acids. The CDR3 DNA is TGCGCCAGCAGTGCGGTGGACAGGGGCCCCTACGAGCAGTACTTC. Its translation: CASSAVDRGPYEQYF.

This CDR3 reads CASTAGPEGLYGYTF. The CDR3 region has the DNA TGTGCCAGCACCGCGGGGCCGGAGGGCTTATATGGCTACACCTTC. The chain joins TRBV6-1 to TRBJ1-2, with D tentatively TRBD1 (5 bases). The CDR3 spans 15 residues. The V end lost 7 bases, the J end lost 5 bases, and 20 bases lay between the germline ends. Germline lookup yields CDR1 MNHNS and CDR2 SASEGT.

The chain is built from TRBV29-1 and TRBJ1-2; 8 bases are shared with TRBD1. CDR1 is SQVTM, CDR2 ANQGSEA, per germline. CDR3 length: 14 amino acids. The J segment lost 3 bases and the V segment lost 4 bases, leaving 7 bases of the junction unmatched. In DNA form, the CDR3 reads TGCAGCGTTGCCTCAGGGGGCGGATACTATGGCTACACCTTC. It translates to CSVASGGGYYGYTF.

The V gene is TRBV9, the J gene TRBJ2-3; TRBD2 agrees at 7 bases. In germline, CDR1 is SGDLS, CDR2 YYNGEE. CDR3 length equals 19 residues. Unmatched junction bases numbered 17, after V lost 0 bases and J lost 4 bases. The CDR3 DNA reads TGTGCCAGCAGCGTAGCGGGAGGAGGGGCGCCTCTAGACGCAGATACGCAGTATTTT. It encodes CASSVAGGGAPLDADTQYF.

This sequence joins TRBV15 and TRBJ2-7; TRBD2 might be the D (5 bases). The V end lost 3 bases, the J end lost 3 bases, and 12 bases lay between the germline ends. Germline V gene lookup returns CDR1 LNHNV and CDR2 YYDKDF (reference sequence). This CDR3 has 14 amino acids. The CDR3 spells CATSSLPRDYEQYF. The CDR3 nucleotides read TGTGCCACCAGCAGCCTACCGAGGGACTACGAGCAGTACTTC.

The chain carries TRBV6-1 and TRBJ1-2; 10 bases line up with TRBD1. The CDR3 loop spans 15 amino acids. In germline, CDR1 is MNHNS, CDR2 SASEGT. V gave up 3 bases and J gave up 1 base; unmatched junction bases: 2. Written as DNA, the CDR3 is TGTGCCAGCAGTGACCGGACAGGGGGTAACTATGGCTACACCTTC. This sequence encodes CASSDRTGGNYGYTF.